These T cell receptor beta chains were read from a single sample in a study of cytomegalovirus exposure and HLA in healthy donors. Assay used: immunoSEQ multiplex PCR; TCRdb lists only in-frame clones, some missing. The table shows around 110,000 clones, with 60% to 85% occurring only once. The sample consisted of PBMCs. The receptors here all came from a woman between 18 and 29 years old in good health and CMV-seronegative. The CDR3 runs from the conserved cysteine through the conserved F or W. Fields, in order: J gene, V gene, D gene, clone size, CDR3 DNA, CDR3 protein. D genes are given only for firm matches. Rows give clone size only sometimes, using once, few, many, or a class for an expanded clone.

j_gene: TRBJ1-1
v_gene: TRBV6-1
d_gene: TRBD1
abundance: NA
CDR3nt: TGTGCCACGTGGGACAGGGCTTGGACTGAAGCTTTCTTT
CDR3aa: CATWDRAWTEAFF

j_gene: TRBJ1-6
v_gene: TRBV5-1
d_gene: TRBD1
abundance: NA
CDR3nt: TGCGCCAGCAGCACGGGACAGGGGGCCTATAATTCACCCCTCCACTTT
CDR3aa: CASSTGQGAYNSPLHF

j_gene: TRBJ1-5
v_gene: TRBV5-1
d_gene: NA
abundance: NA
CDR3nt: TGCGCCAGCAGCCCCGGACAGTATAGCAATCAGCCCCAGCATTTT
CDR3aa: CASSPGQYSNQPQHF

j_gene: TRBJ1-5
v_gene: TRBV28
d_gene: NA
abundance: NA
CDR3nt: TGTGCCAGCAGTTCCCAGGGCATCGGTAATCAGCCCCAGCATTTT
CDR3aa: CASSSQGIGNQPQHF

j_gene: TRBJ1-2
v_gene: TRBV28
d_gene: TRBD1
abundance: NA
CDR3nt: TGTGCCAGCAGTTCACCGGGACAGGGGGCGACGCGCTACACCTTC
CDR3aa: CASSSPGQGATRYTF

j_gene: TRBJ2-4
v_gene: TRBV19
d_gene: TRBD1
abundance: NA
CDR3nt: TGTGCCACACAGGGGCGTGAAAACATTCAGTACTTC
CDR3aa: CATQGRENIQYF

j_gene: TRBJ1-2
v_gene: TRBV27
d_gene: TRBD1
abundance: NA
CDR3nt: TGTGCCAGCAGTCCCGGGGACAGGGGGCCGTCTAACTATGGCTACACCTTC
CDR3aa: CASSPGDRGPSNYGYTF

j_gene: TRBJ1-1
v_gene: TRBV11-3
d_gene: NA
abundance: NA
CDR3nt: TGTGCCAGCAGCTTAGATCCGGACACTGAAGCTTTCTTT
CDR3aa: CASSLDPDTEAFF

j_gene: TRBJ2-7
v_gene: TRBV28
d_gene: NA
abundance: few
CDR3nt: TGTGCCAGCAGTCCAATATTGGACAGCTCCTACGAGCAGTACTTC
CDR3aa: CASSPILDSSYEQYF

j_gene: TRBJ1-4
v_gene: TRBV2
d_gene: NA
abundance: NA
CDR3nt: TGTGCCAGCAAGAGGGCAGAAAATGAAAAACTGTTTTTT
CDR3aa: CASKRAENEKLFF

j_gene: TRBJ1-1
v_gene: TRBV30
d_gene: NA
abundance: NA
CDR3nt: TGTGCCTGGAGTGCCGGACAGTTGAACACTGAAGCTTTCTTT
CDR3aa: CAWSAGQLNTEAFF

j_gene: TRBJ2-2
v_gene: TRBV19
d_gene: TRBD1
abundance: NA
CDR3nt: TGTGCCAGTACCAAGGGACAGGGGCCTGGGCGTGGCACCGGGGAGCTGTTTTTT
CDR3aa: CASTKGQGPGRGTGELFF

j_gene: TRBJ1-4
v_gene: TRBV28
d_gene: TRBD1
abundance: NA
CDR3nt: TGTGCCAGCAGTGGCCGGGACAGACGTGAAAAACTGTTTTTT
CDR3aa: CASSGRDRREKLFF

j_gene: TRBJ2-5
v_gene: TRBV7-9
d_gene: NA
abundance: once
CDR3nt: TGTGCCAGCAGCCTAAGGGCCAGGGGAGAGACCCAGTACTTC
CDR3aa: CASSLRARGETQYF

j_gene: TRBJ1-2
v_gene: TRBV5-6
d_gene: TRBD1
abundance: NA
CDR3nt: TGTGCCAGCAGCTTGACAGGGGGCTCACCAAACTATGGCTACACCTTC
CDR3aa: CASSLTGGSPNYGYTF

j_gene: TRBJ2-5
v_gene: TRBV5-1
d_gene: NA
abundance: NA
CDR3nt: TGCGCCAGCAGCTTGGGTGGGGGGACGCAAGAGACCCAGTACTTC
CDR3aa: CASSLGGGTQETQYF

j_gene: TRBJ2-7
v_gene: TRBV6-5
d_gene: NA
abundance: few
CDR3nt: TGTCTACGCCCCACTGTTTCCTACGAGCAGTACTTC
CDR3aa: CLRPTVSYEQYF

j_gene: TRBJ2-7
v_gene: TRBV5-1
d_gene: TRBD2
abundance: once
CDR3nt: TGCGCCAGCAGAGGGACAGCAAATAGCGGGGGGAAGGTGCCCTACGAGCAGTACTTC
CDR3aa: CASRGTANSGGKVPYEQYF

j_gene: TRBJ2-1
v_gene: TRBV25-1
d_gene: NA
abundance: NA
CDR3nt: TGTGCCACCCGGTCAGGGTGGCGCAGGAATGAGCAGTTCTTC
CDR3aa: CATRSGWRRNEQFF

j_gene: TRBJ2-3
v_gene: TRBV27
d_gene: TRBD2
abundance: few
CDR3nt: TGTGCCAGCAGTCCGACTAGCGCCGATACGCAGTATTTT
CDR3aa: CASSPTSADTQYF

j_gene: TRBJ2-2
v_gene: TRBV19
d_gene: TRBD2
abundance: NA
CDR3nt: TGTGCCAGTAGTAATACCGGGAGGAAAGGCGCCGGGGAGCTGTTTTTT
CDR3aa: CASSNTGRKGAGELFF

j_gene: TRBJ1-1
v_gene: TRBV11-2
d_gene: NA
abundance: NA
CDR3nt: TGTGCCAGCAGCTTAATTCAGACATTGAACACTGAAGCTTTCTTT
CDR3aa: CASSLIQTLNTEAFF

j_gene: TRBJ1-1
v_gene: TRBV2
d_gene: NA
abundance: NA
CDR3nt: TGTGCCAGCATCGGACAGTTGCCTGAAGCTTTCTTT
CDR3aa: CASIGQLPEAFF

j_gene: TRBJ1-5
v_gene: TRBV7-2
d_gene: NA
abundance: NA
CDR3nt: TGTGCCAGCAGCTTAAATCGGGGGGTGAATCAGCCCCAGCATTTT
CDR3aa: CASSLNRGVNQPQHF

j_gene: TRBJ1-2
v_gene: TRBV30
d_gene: NA
abundance: NA
CDR3nt: TGTGCCTGGAGTGTGTACAGGGCTGGCTACACCTTC
CDR3aa: CAWSVYRAGYTF

j_gene: TRBJ2-7
v_gene: TRBV6-1
d_gene: NA
abundance: NA
CDR3nt: TGTGCCAGCATTATGGCGGGGTCCTACGAGCAGTACTTC
CDR3aa: CASIMAGSYEQYF